Sequencing of this T cell receptor (beta chain) was carried out in a study of CD8 T cells in Susac syndrome. With random hexamers, reverse transcription was performed on about 0.5 to 1 ug of RNA. Across 54 Vbeta and 13 Jbeta, immunoSEQ multiplex PCR amplified TCR beta CDR3. MiXCR was run by TCRdb on the immunoSEQ multiplex PCR reads, yielding one entry per CDR3 protein. The sample carries more than 250,000 distinct CDR3 sequences, roughly 94% recorded once. Stable or active relapsing-remitting multiple sclerosis, untreated and meeting revised McDonald criteria, defined the controls. TEMRA cells underwent FACS enrichment and CD8+ and CD4+ T cells underwent negative isolation. The CDR3 runs 16 residues. Looked up from germline, CDR1 is MGHRA and CDR2 is YSYEKL. V lost 1 base to trimming and J lost 3 bases; unmatched junction nucleotides: 4.

The genes are TRBV4-1 and TRBJ1-2; 11 bases are a match to TRBD1. The source material was CD4+ T cells from PBMCs. The receptor comes from a human donor with multiple sclerosis. Here the CDR3 reads CASSQGRDRGDYGYTF. CDR3 sequence (DNA): TGCGCCAGCAGCCAAGGACGGGACAGGGGGGACTATGGCTACACCTTC.